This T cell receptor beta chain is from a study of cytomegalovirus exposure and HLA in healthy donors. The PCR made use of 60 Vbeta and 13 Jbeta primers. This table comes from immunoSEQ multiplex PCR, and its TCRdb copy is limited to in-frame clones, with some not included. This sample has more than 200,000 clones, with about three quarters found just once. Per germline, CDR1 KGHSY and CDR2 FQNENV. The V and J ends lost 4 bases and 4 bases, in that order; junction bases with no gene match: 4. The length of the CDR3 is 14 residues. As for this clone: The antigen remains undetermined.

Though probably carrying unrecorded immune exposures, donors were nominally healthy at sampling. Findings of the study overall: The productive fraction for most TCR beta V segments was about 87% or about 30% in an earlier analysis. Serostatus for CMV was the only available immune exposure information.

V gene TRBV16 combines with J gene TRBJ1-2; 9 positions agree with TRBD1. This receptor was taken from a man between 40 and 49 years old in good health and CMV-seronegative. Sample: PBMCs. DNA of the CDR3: TGTGCCAGCAGCCCGACGGGACAGGGCTATGGCTACACCTTC. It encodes CASSPTGQGYGYTF.